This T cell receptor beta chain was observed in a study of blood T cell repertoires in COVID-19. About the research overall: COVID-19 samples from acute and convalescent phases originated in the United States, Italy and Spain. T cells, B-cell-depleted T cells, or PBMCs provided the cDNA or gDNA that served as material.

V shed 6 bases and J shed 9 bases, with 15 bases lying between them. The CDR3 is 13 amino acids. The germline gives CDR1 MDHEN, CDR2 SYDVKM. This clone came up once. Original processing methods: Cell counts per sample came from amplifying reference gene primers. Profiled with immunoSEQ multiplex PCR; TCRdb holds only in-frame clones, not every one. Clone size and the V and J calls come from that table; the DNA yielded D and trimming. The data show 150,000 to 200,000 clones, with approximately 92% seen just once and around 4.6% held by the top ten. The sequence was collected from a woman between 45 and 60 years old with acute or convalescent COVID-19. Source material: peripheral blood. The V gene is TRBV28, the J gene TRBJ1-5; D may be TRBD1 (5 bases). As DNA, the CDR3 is TGTGCCAGCAGGCTAACAACAGGAAGGCCCCAGCATTTT. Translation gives CASRLTTGRPQHF.